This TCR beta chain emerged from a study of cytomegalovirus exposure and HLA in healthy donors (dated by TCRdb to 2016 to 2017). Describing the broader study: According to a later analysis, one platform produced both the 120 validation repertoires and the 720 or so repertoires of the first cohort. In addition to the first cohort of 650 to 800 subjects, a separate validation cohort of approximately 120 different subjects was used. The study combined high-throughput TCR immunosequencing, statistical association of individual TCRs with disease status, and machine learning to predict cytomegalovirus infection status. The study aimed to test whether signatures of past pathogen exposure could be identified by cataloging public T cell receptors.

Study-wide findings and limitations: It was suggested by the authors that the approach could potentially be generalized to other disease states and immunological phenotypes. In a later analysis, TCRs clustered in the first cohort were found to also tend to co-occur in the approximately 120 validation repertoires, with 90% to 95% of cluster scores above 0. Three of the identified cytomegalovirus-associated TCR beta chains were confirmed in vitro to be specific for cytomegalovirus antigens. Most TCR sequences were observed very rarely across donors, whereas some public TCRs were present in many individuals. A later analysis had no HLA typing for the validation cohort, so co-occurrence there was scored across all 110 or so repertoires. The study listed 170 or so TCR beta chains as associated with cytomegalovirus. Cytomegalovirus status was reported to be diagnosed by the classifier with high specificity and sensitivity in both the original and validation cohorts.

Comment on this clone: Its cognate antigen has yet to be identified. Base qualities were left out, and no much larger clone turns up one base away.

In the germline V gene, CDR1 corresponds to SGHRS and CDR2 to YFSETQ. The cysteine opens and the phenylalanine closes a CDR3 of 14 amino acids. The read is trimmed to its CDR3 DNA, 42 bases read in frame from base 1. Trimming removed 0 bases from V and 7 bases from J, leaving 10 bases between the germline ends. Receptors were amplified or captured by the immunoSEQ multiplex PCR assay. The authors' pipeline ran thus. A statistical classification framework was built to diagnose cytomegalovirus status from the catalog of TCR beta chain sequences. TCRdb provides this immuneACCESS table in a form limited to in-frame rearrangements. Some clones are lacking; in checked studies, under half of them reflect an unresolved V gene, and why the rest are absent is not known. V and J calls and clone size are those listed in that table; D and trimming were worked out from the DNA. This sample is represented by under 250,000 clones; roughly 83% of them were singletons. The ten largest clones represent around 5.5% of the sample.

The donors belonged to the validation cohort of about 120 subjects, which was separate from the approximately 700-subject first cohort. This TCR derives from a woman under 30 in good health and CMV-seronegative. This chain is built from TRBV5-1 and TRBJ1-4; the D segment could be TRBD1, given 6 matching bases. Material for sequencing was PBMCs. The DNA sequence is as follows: TGCGCCAGCAGCTTGGCGCAGGGGATTGAAAAACTGTTTTTT. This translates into CASSLAQGIEKLFF.